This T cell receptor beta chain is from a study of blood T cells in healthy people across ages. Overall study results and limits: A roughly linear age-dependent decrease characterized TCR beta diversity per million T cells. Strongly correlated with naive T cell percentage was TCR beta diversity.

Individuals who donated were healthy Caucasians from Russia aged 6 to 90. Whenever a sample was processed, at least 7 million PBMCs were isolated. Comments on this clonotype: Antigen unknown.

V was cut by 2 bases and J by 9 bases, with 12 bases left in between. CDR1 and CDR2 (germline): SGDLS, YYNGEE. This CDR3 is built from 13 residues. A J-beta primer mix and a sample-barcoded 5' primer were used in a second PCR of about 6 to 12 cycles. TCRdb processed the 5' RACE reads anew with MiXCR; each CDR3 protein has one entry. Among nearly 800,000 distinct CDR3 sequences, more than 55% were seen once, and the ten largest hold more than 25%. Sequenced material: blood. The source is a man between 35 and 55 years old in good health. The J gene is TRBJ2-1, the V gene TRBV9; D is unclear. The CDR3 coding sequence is TGTGCCAGCAGCGTCTCGAGGCCATCTGAGCAGTTCTTC. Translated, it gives CASSVSRPSEQFF.